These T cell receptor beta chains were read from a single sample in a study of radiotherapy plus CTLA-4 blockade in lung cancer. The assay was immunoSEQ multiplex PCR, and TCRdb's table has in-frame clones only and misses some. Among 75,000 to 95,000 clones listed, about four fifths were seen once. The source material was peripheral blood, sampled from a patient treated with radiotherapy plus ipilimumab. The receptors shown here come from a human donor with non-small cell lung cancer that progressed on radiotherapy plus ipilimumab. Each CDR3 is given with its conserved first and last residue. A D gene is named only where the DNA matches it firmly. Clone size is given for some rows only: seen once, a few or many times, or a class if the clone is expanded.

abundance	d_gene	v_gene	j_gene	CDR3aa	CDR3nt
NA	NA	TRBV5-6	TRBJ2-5	CASSLYIEETQYF	TGTGCCAGCAGCTTGTACATCGAAGAGACCCAGTACTTC
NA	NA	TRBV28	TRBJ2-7	CASSLSPQEQYF	TGTGCCAGCAGTTTATCCCCTCAGGAGCAGTACTTC
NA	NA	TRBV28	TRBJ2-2	CATTSRGTGELFF	TGTGCCACCACGTCTCGGGGCACCGGGGAGCTGTTTTTT
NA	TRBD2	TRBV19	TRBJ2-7	CASSPTGGAYEQYF	TGTGCCAGTAGTCCTACGGGGGGAGCGTACGAGCAGTACTTC
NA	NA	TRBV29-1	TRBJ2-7	CSVVLQAVHEQYF	TGCAGCGTTGTTCTACAGGCCGTCCACGAGCAGTACTTC
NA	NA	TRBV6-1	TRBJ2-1	CASSELGISGHNEQFF	TGTGCCAGCAGTGAATTGGGCATTTCGGGACACAATGAGCAGTTCTTC
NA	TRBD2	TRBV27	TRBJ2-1	CASSGRGLASYNEQFF	TGTGCCAGCAGTGGCCGGGGACTAGCGAGCTACAATGAGCAGTTCTTC
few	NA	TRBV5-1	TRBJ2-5	CASSLEETQYF	TGCGCCAGCAGCTTGGAAGAGACCCAGTACTTC
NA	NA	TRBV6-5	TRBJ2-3	CASSYEGFADTQYF	TGTGCCAGCAGTTACGAGGGGTTCGCAGATACGCAGTATTTT
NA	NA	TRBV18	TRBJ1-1	CASSPIGLNTEAFF	TGTGCCAGCTCCCCAATAGGGCTGAACACTGAAGCTTTCTTT
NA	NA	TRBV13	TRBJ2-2	CASHGGLENTGELFF	TGTGCCAGCCATGGTGGGTTAGAGAACACCGGGGAGCTGTTTTTT
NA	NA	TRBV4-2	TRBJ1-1	CASSQEWQDGTEAFF	TGTGCCAGCAGCCAAGAATGGCAGGACGGGACTGAAGCTTTCTTT
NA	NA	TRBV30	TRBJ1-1	CAWTKLNTEAFF	TGTGCCTGGACTAAACTGAACACTGAAGCTTTCTTT
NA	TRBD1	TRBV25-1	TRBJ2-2	CASGQGAGTGELFF	TGTGCCAGCGGACAGGGCGCGGGCACCGGGGAGCTGTTTTTT
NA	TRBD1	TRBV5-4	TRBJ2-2	CASSPQGSRVTGELFF	TGTGCCAGCAGCCCACAGGGGTCGCGGGTAACCGGGGAGCTGTTTTTT
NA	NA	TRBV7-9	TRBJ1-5	CASSQYSDQPQHF	TGTGCCAGCAGCCAATACAGTGATCAGCCCCAGCATTTT
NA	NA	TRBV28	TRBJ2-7	CASSRLGRPLSYEQYF	TGTGCCAGCAGCAGATTAGGGCGGCCTCTCTCCTACGAGCAGTACTTC
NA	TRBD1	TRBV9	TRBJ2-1	CASSDGTVSYNEQFF	TGTGCCAGCAGCGATGGGACAGTCTCCTACAATGAGCAGTTCTTC
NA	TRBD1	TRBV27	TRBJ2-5	CASSLSRTGGETQYF	TGTGCCAGCAGTTTATCCCGGACAGGGGGGGAGACCCAGTACTTC
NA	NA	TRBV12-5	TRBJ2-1	CASGLGPINEQFF	TGTGCTAGTGGTTTGGGCCCAATCAATGAGCAGTTCTTC
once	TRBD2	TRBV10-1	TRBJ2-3	CASSGSGTSGGLLQDTQYF	TGCGCCAGCAGTGGGTCCGGGACTAGCGGGGGACTTCTTCAAGATACGCAGTATTTT
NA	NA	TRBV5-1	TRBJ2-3	CASSPGGPWDTQYF	TGCGCCAGCAGCCCCGGAGGCCCGTGGGATACGCAGTATTTT